These 28 T cell receptor beta chains were sequenced from one sample in a study of spatial heterogeneity in lung cancer. TCRdb re-derived calls from the 5' RACE reads in MiXCR, one entry per CDR3 protein. This table holds fewer than 65,000 distinct CDR3 sequences, nearly 6.5% found once. Time point denoted: sample taken at primary tumor resection. The source material was PBMCs, sampled at surgery. Source of these receptors: a female donor with early-stage non-small cell lung cancer.

This clonotype appeared many times. V is TRBV18 and J is TRBJ2-3, with D perhaps TRBD2 (5 bases). The V end was cut by 6 bases, the J end by 6 bases, with 19 bases between. The CDR3 runs 15 residues. CDR1 KGHSH and CDR2 LQKENI come from the germline V gene. This chain's CDR3 is CASSPGFTGADTQYF. CDR3 in DNA: TGTGCCAGCTCCCCGGGATTCACCGGAGCGGATACGCAGTATTTT. Based on the CDR3 plus reference TRBV18 and TRBJ2-3, the full variable domain is NAGVMQNPRHLVRRRGQEARLRCSPMKGHSHVYWYRQLPEEGLKFMVYLQKENIIDESGMPKERFSAEFPKEGPSILRIQQVVRGDSAAYFCASSPGFTGADTQYFGPGTRLTVL.

Ten or more counts support this clonotype. The chain has TRBV19 and TRBJ1-5; D is unresolved. The CDR3 is made up of 13 amino acids. Germline CDR1 and CDR2: LNHDA and SQIVND (reference sequence). With 7 bases removed from V and 5 bases from J, the gap between germline ends came to 12 bases. The DNA of the CDR3 is TGTGCCAGTAATGGACGGATAGATCAGCCCCAGCATTTT. Its translation: CASNGRIDQPQHF.

The V gene is TRBV20-1, the J gene TRBJ1-1, with D uncertain. V lost 3 bases and J lost 10, with 9 bases in between. The CDR3 runs 10 residues. The germline CDR1 and CDR2 sequences are DFQATT and SNEGSKA (reference sequence). The CDR3: CSARSGGAFF. DNA of the CDR3: TGCAGTGCTAGGAGCGGCGGAGCTTTCTTT.

The V call is TRBV7-2, the J call TRBJ1-5; D remains ambiguous. The length of the CDR3 is 16 residues. Trimming removed 1 base at V and 9 bases at J, with 19 bases between. Per the germline V gene, CDR1 is SGHTA and CDR2 is FQGNSA. In DNA form, the CDR3 reads TGTGCCAGCAGCTTAGTCTTATTGGACCCCCAGCGGCCCCAGCATTTT. This codes for CASSLVLLDPQRPQHF.

This clonotype was detected ten times or more. The chain recombines TRBV28 with TRBJ2-3; D may be TRBD1 or TRBD2 (5 bases each). Germline V lookup: CDR1 MDHEN, CDR2 SYDVKM. V was cut by 3 bases and J by 4 bases, with 17 bases left in between. CDR3 size: 16 residues. CDR3 loop: CASSFTGQGDADTQYF. The CDR3 coding sequence is TGTGCCAGCAGTTTCACGGGGCAAGGGGACGCAGATACGCAGTATTTT.

Many counts were recorded for this clonotype. The chain carries TRBV5-4 and TRBJ2-7; 9 bases align to TRBD2. V trimming: 1 base; J trimming: 7 bases; junction bases outside the gene matches: 9. Germline V gene sequence: CDR1 SGHNT, CDR2 YYREEE (reference sequence). The CDR3 consists of 15 residues. The CDR3: CASSLSAGGPEEQYF. CDR3 sequence (DNA): TGTGCCAGCAGCTTGTCCGCGGGAGGGCCGGAAGAGCAGTACTTC.

This clonotype was detected many times. This chain uses TRBV28 with TRBJ2-5; possibly TRBD1 or TRBD2 for D (6 bases each). V lost 5 bases, J lost 5 bases, and 12 bases lay in between. This CDR3 is 13 amino acids long. Germline assignment: CDR1 MDHEN and CDR2 SYDVKM. The chain's CDR3 is CASSGQGGETQYF. The DNA for the CDR3 is TGTGCCAGCAGTGGTCAAGGGGGGGAGACCCAGTACTTC.

At least ten counts were recorded for this clonotype. CDR3 protein: CASSLGRFNTEAFF. Here the CDR3 DNA reads TGTGCCAGCAGTTTAGGCAGGTTTAACACTGAAGCTTTCTTT. This rearrangement joins TRBV12-3 or TRBV12-4 to TRBJ1-1; D is ambiguous. There are 14 residues in the CDR3. V gave up 1 base and J gave up 2 bases, with 8 bases separating them.

This clonotype has a count of ten or more. The chain combines TRBV18 with TRBJ2-2; TRBD1 matches 8 bases. The V and J ends lost 8 bases and 4 bases, in that order; junction bases with no gene match: 6. The CDR3 has 14 amino acids. Germline V gene lookup returns CDR1 KGHSH and CDR2 LQKENI. The CDR3 is CASTPTGATGELFF. As DNA, the CDR3 is TGTGCCAGCACCCCGACAGGGGCCACCGGGGAGCTGTTTTTT.

The chain's CDR3 is CASSLFGKSTDTQYF. For the CDR3, the DNA is TGTGCCAGCAGCTTATTCGGCAAAAGCACAGATACGCAGTATTTT. V gene TRBV7-8 combines with J gene TRBJ2-3; D is ambiguous. The germline gives CDR1 SGHVS, CDR2 FQNEAQ. This CDR3 region has 15 residues. Trimming removed 2 bases from V and 0 bases from J, with 9 bases in between.

There are a few counts of this clonotype. The CDR3 here is CASRLANEQYF. Written as DNA, the CDR3 is TGTGCCAGCAGACTAGCAAACGAGCAGTACTTC. The gene calls are TRBV6-5 and TRBJ2-7; possibly TRBD2 for D (6 bases). The CDR3 has 11 residues. Germline V gene sequence: CDR1 MNHEY, CDR2 SVGAGI. V lost 6 bases, J lost 5 bases, and 8 bases lay in between.

This clonotype was seen many times. The V call is TRBV3-1, the J call TRBJ2-3; a weak D match, TRBD2 (6 bases). CDR1 is LGHDT and CDR2 is YNNKEL in the germline V gene (reference sequence). The CDR3 consists of 13 residues. V lost 2 bases, J lost 8 bases, and 11 bases lay in between. The CDR3 loop reads CASSQPGGSTQYF. In DNA form, the CDR3 reads TGTGCCAGCAGCCAACCTGGGGGGTCTACGCAGTATTTT.

This clonotype was seen at least ten times. The chain carries TRBV29-1 and TRBJ1-2; tentative D call: TRBD1 (6 bases). Between the trimmed V and J ends, which lost 3 bases and 3 bases, there was a span of 17 bases. The CDR3 extends over 15 amino acids. Germline V lookup: CDR1 SQVTM, CDR2 ANQGSEA. The chain's CDR3 is CSVDFAGASDYGYTF. The DNA for the CDR3 is TGCAGCGTTGATTTTGCGGGGGCAAGTGACTATGGCTACACCTTC.

This clonotype was seen more than once but under ten times. The V and J genes are TRBV9 and TRBJ2-2; D may be TRBD1 (5 bases). V dropped 0 bases and J dropped 0 bases, with 6 bases sitting between them. Germline V gene lookup returns CDR1 SGDLS and CDR2 YYNGEE. The CDR3 is 15 residues long. CDR3 protein: CASSVGTTNTGELFF. The CDR3 coding sequence is TGTGCCAGCAGCGTAGGGACAACGAACACCGGGGAGCTGTTTTTT.

This clonotype was observed many times. The chain joins TRBV6-2 or TRBV6-3 to TRBJ1-2, with D perhaps TRBD1 (6 bases). CDR3 size: 14 residues. Per the germline V gene, CDR1 is MNHEY and CDR2 is SVGEGT. Between the trimmed V and J ends, which lost 7 bases and 6 bases, there was a span of 18 bases. Here the CDR3 DNA reads TGTGCCAGCAATAAGCCAGCGACAGGAAATGGCTACACCTTC. Translation gives CASNKPATGNGYTF.

This clonotype was seen many times. The chain has TRBV12-3 or TRBV12-4 and TRBJ1-6; 7 nucleotides line up with TRBD1. With 2 bases clipped from V and 5 bases from J, the junction kept 3 bases outside the gene matches. CDR3 length: 15 amino acids. CDR3 sequence (DNA): TGTGCCAGCAGTTTATCAGGACAGGATAATTCACCCCTCCACTTT. Translating gives CASSLSGQDNSPLHF.

At least ten counts were recorded for this clonotype. V gene TRBV25-1 combines with J gene TRBJ1-6; D is possibly TRBD1 (5 bases). The ends were cut back, 2 bases at V and 6 bases at J, with 8 bases in the middle. Germline loops: CDR1 MGHDK, CDR2 SYGVNS. CDR3 length: 14 residues. This CDR3 reads CASSERDSNSPLHF. In DNA, the CDR3 is TGTGCCAGCAGTGAACGAGACAGTAATTCACCCCTCCACTTT.

This clonotype was seen at least ten times. The rearrangement links TRBV24-1 to TRBJ2-1, with 11 bases matching TRBD2. CDR3 size: 17 residues. The V segment lost 3 bases and the J segment 4 bases; nucleotides outside the gene matches: 7. CDR1 is KGHDR and CDR2 is SFDVKD in the germline V gene. Written as DNA, the CDR3 is TGTGCCACCAGTGATCCTGATAGCGGGAGGGGGTACAATGAGCAGTTCTTC. It specifies CATSDPDSGRGYNEQFF.

This clonotype was detected many times. The rearrangement joins TRBV18 to TRBJ2-7; a possible D gene is TRBD2 (6 bases). V was trimmed by 0 bases and J by 5 bases, leaving 14 bases between them. In germline, CDR1 is KGHSH, CDR2 LQKENI. This CDR3 has 15 residues. CDR3 DNA: TGTGCCAGCTCACCACCGGACCTAGCGAACCACGAGCAGTACTTC. Translating it yields CASSPPDLANHEQYF.

This chain links TRBV10-3 with TRBJ2-1; D is undetermined. The CDR3 has 12 residues. V was trimmed by 2 bases and J by 6 bases, leaving 5 bases between them. Germline CDR1 is ENHRY and CDR2 is SYGVKD. The CDR3 loop is CAISEVGNEQFF. CDR3 bases: TGTGCCATCAGTGAGGTGGGCAATGAGCAGTTCTTC.

This clonotype was picked up many times. V usage is TRBV11-2 and J usage is TRBJ2-5; no reliable D call. The CDR3 sequence is 12 residues long. Germline CDR1 is SGHAT and CDR2 is FQNNGV. Trimming pared 4 bases from V and 2 bases from J, leaving 5 bases between. CDR3: CASSWGQETQYF. The CDR3 nucleotides are TGTGCCAGCAGCTGGGGACAAGAGACCCAGTACTTC.

In its sample, this clonotype was seen many times. This rearrangement joins TRBV9 to TRBJ1-4; TRBD1 matches at 8 bases. The CDR3 loop spans 16 amino acids. Per germline, CDR1 SGDLS and CDR2 YYNGEE. J gave up 5 bases and V 0 bases, and 6 bases lay outside the gene matches. CDR3 sequence: CASSVGAGGENEKLFF. The CDR3 DNA is TGTGCCAGCAGCGTAGGCGCAGGGGGCGAGAATGAAAAACTGTTTTTT.

This clonotype came up many times. The V gene is TRBV20-1, the J gene TRBJ2-1; D might be TRBD1 (5 bases). Trimming stripped 2 bases from V and 7 bases from J, with 18 bases between. Germline V CDR1 and CDR2: DFQATT, SNEGSKA (reference sequence). CDR3 size: 15 residues. CDR3 protein: CSARPTAWVVNEQFF. DNA for the CDR3: TGCAGTGCTAGACCGACAGCCTGGGTGGTGAATGAGCAGTTCTTC.

A word on this clonotype: This may be a read error, as it is one base from a much larger clone. The chain couples TRBV9 to TRBJ2-7; TRBD2 is a possible D gene (6 bases). The V and J ends lost 0 bases and 3 bases respectively, with 13 bases between them. The CDR3 has 15 residues. From germline, CDR1 is SGDLS and CDR2 YYNGEE. The CDR3 DNA follows: TGTGCCAGCAGCGTAGGTGGTACCGGGAGCTACGAGCAGTACTTC. Protein: CASSVGGTGSYEQYF. Together with reference TRBV9 and TRBJ2-7, the CDR3 gives the full variable domain: DSGVTQTPKHLITATGQRVTLRCSPRSGDLSVYWYQQSLDQGLQFLIQYYNGEERAKGNILERFSAQQFPDLHSELNLSSLELGDSALYFCASSVGGTGSYEQYFGPGTRLTVT.

There are many counts of this clonotype. The rearrangement links TRBV19 to TRBJ2-5; TRBD2 matches 11 bases. Germline V gives CDR1 LNHDA, CDR2 SQIVND (reference sequence). J lost 5 bases, V lost 3 bases, and 11 bases had no gene match. The length of the CDR3 is 17 residues. In DNA form, the CDR3 reads TGTGCCAGTAGTATCGGGGATGGGACTAGCGGTTGGGAGACCCAGTACTTC. This gives the protein CASSIGDGTSGWETQYF.

This clonotype was seen a few times. The V and J genes are TRBV5-1 and TRBJ2-1, with D unclear. V lost 4 bases to trimming and J lost 5 bases, with 10 bases between them. The CDR3 totals 13 residues. Germline V gene lookup returns CDR1 SGHRS and CDR2 YFSETQ. The CDR3 DNA reads as TGCGCCAGCAGCCTCGACTTTAACAATGAGCAGTTCTTC. Protein product: CASSLDFNNEQFF.

This clonotype has ten or more counts. The chain has TRBV28 and TRBJ2-7, with D possibly TRBD1 on 5 matching bases. CDR1 and CDR2 from the germline V gene are MDHEN and SYDVKM. Trimming took 10 bases from V and 3 from J, leaving 13 bases between them. CDR3 length: 12 amino acids. The CDR3 DNA reads as TGTGCCACCGCAAGGGGTTACTACGAGCAGTACGTC. It encodes CATARGYYEQYV.

This clonotype was detected ten times or more. The chain combines TRBV7-2 with TRBJ1-5; D is undetermined. The CDR3 is 13 amino acids. V was trimmed by 4 bases and J by 0 bases, leaving 4 bases between them. Germline V gives CDR1 SGHTA, CDR2 FQGNSA. CDR3 residues: CASSYNSNQPQHF. In DNA form, the CDR3 reads TGTGCCAGCAGCTACAATAGCAATCAGCCCCAGCATTTT.